This TCR beta chain was recorded in a study of Tregs in tolerant kidney transplant recipients. Findings and caveats of the study: Biological reproducibility was not directly addressed, but technical replication error appeared minimal. Expanding Tregs on activated donor B cells appeared to best identify donor-specific TCRbeta clones. Findings come from small patient numbers and require larger validation.

Comments on this clone: Its matching antigen is unknown.

The germline V gene has CDR1 SGHNT and CDR2 YENEEA. The CDR3 sequence is 15 residues long. V dropped 1 base and J dropped 5 bases, with 14 bases sitting between them. Unstimulated regulatory T cells (CD4+CD25+CD127-), CD4+CD25- non-regulatory cells, CD4 and CD8 cells were FACS-sorted from thawed PBMCs. Repertoires were generated with immunoSEQ multiplex PCR, while TCRdb's copy carries only in-frame clones and drops some. Here the sample spans roughly 120,000 clones, about 90% being singletons. V gene TRBV11-3 combines with J gene TRBJ2-5; D perhaps matches TRBD2 (5 bases). The clonotype originates from a human donor in good health. The sequenced material came from CD4+ T cells from blood. CDR3 DNA: TGTGCCAGCAGCTTAGCACGGGGAGTGGGGGAGACCCAGTACTTC. Its translation: CASSLARGVGETQYF.